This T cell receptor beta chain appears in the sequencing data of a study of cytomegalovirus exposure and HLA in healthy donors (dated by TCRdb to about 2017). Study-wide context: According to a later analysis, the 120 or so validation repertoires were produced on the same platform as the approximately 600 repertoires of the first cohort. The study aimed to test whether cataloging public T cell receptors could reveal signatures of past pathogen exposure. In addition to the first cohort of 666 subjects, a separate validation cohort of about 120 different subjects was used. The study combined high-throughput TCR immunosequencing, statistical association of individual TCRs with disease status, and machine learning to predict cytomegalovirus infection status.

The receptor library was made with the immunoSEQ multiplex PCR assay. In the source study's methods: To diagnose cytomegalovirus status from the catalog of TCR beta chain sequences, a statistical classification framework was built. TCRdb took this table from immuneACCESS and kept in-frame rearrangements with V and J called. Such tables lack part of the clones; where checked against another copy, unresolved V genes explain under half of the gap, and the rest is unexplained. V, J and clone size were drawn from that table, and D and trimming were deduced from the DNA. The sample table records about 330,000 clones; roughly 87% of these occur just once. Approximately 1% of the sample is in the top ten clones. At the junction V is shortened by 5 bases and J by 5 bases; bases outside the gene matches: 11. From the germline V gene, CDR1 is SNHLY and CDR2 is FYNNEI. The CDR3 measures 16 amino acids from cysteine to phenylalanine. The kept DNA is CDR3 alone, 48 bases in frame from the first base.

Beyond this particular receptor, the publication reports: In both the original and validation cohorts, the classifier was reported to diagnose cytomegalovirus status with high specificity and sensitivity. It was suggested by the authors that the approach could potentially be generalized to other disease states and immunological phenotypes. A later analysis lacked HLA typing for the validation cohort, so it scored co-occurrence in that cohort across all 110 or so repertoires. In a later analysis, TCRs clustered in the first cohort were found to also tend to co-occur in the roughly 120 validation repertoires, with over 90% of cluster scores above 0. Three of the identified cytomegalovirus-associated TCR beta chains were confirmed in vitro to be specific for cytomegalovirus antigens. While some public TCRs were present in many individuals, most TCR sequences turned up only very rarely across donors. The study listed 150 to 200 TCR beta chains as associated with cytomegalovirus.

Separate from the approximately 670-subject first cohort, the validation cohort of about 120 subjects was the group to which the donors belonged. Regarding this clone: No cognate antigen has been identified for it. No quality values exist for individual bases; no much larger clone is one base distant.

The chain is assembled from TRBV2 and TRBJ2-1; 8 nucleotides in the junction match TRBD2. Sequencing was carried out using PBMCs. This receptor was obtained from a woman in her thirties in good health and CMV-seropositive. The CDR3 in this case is CASSSLLAAGNNEQFF. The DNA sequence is TGTGCCAGCAGTTCCCTACTAGCGGCAGGAAACAATGAGCAGTTCTTC.